This is a list of T cell receptor beta chains from one sample in a study of blood T cell repertoires in COVID-19. Clones were read by immunoSEQ multiplex PCR, and TCRdb kept only the in-frame ones, dropping some. This sample has 250,000 to 300,000 clones, with more than 75% found just once. Sequenced: peripheral blood. The receptors here all came from a woman between 40 and 50 years old who had recovered from COVID-19. The CDR3 runs from the conserved cysteine through the conserved F or W. A D gene is named only where the DNA matches it firmly.

CDR3	DNA	D	V	J
CASTNTGTGAGYTF	TGTGCCAGCACTAATACCGGGACAGGGGCTGGCTACACCTTC	TRBD1	TRBV27	TRBJ1-2
CASSRTGIYEQYF	TGTGCCAGTAGTCGGACAGGGATCTACGAGCAGTACTTC	TRBD1	TRBV19	TRBJ2-7
CASSQEGGETQYF	TGTGCCAGCAGCCAGGAGGGGGGGGAGACCCAGTACTTC	NA	TRBV11-3	TRBJ2-5
CASTRGAHSYEQYF	TGTGCCAGCACCCGGGGGGCGCACTCCTACGAGCAGTACTTC	NA	TRBV6-5	TRBJ2-7
CASSLFSGGAISYEQYF	TGTGCCAGCAGCTTATTTTCTGGGGGGGCGATCTCCTACGAGCAGTACTTC	NA	TRBV7-6	TRBJ2-7
CASSSGVNYGYTF	TGTGCCAGCAGCTCAGGGGTAAACTATGGCTACACCTTC	NA	TRBV27	TRBJ1-2
CASSLRAGYYEQYF	TGTGCCAGCAGCTTAAGGGCGGGTTACTACGAGCAGTACTTC	NA	TRBV7-2	TRBJ2-7
CASSLGRHTGELFF	TGTGCCAGCAGCTTGGGGAGACACACCGGGGAGCTGTTTTTT	NA	TRBV11-3	TRBJ2-2
CASSVRTGSSGNTIYF	TGTGCCAGCAGTGTGCGGACAGGGAGCTCTGGAAACACCATATATTTT	TRBD1	TRBV6-1	TRBJ1-3
CASSLGTGPPYNEQFF	TGCGCCAGCAGCTTAGGGACAGGGCCCCCCTACAATGAGCAGTTCTTC	TRBD1	TRBV5-1	TRBJ2-1
CASSLGFPRSGNTIYF	TGTGCCAGCAGTTTAGGCTTCCCTCGCTCTGGAAACACCATATATTTT	NA	TRBV27	TRBJ1-3
CASSYKGGEQYF	TGTGCCAGCAGTTACAAAGGGGGCGAGCAGTACTTC	NA	TRBV6-5	TRBJ2-7
CASRLRDRGADTQYF	TGTGCCAGCAGGCTCCGGGACAGGGGAGCAGATACGCAGTATTTT	TRBD1	TRBV6-5	TRBJ2-3
CASSLGAGANEKLFF	TGTGCCAGCAGCTTAGGAGCAGGGGCTAATGAAAAACTGTTTTTT	NA	TRBV7-2	TRBJ1-4
CASSPSFNTEAFF	TGTGCCAGCTCACCATCCTTTAACACTGAAGCTTTCTTT	NA	TRBV18	TRBJ1-1
CASSVGTGDYEQYF	TGTGCCAGCAGCGTGGGGACAGGTGACTACGAGCAGTACTTC	TRBD1	TRBV9	TRBJ2-7